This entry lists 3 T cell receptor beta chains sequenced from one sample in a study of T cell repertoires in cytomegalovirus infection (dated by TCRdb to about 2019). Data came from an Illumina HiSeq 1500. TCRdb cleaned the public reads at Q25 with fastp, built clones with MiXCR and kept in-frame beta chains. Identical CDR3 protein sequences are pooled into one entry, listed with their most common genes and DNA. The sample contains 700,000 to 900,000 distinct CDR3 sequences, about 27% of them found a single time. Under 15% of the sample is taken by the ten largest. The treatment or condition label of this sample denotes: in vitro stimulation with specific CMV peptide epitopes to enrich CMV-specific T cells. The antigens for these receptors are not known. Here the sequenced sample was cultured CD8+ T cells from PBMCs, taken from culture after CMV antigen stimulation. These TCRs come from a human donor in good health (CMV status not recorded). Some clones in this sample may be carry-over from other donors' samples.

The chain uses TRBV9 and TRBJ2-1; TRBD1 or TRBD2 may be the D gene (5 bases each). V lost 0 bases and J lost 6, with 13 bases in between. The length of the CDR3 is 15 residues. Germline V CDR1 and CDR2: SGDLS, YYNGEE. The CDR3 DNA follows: TGTGCCAGCAGCGTAGGAGATTCTGGGACCAATGAGCAGTTCTTC. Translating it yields CASSVGDSGTNEQFF.

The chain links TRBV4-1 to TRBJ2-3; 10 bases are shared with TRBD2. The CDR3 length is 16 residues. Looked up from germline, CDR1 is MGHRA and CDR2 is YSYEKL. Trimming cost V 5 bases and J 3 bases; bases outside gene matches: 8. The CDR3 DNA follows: TGCGCCAGCAGCTTCCGGACACTAGCGGGGACAGATACGCAGTATTTT. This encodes CASSFRTLAGTDTQYF.

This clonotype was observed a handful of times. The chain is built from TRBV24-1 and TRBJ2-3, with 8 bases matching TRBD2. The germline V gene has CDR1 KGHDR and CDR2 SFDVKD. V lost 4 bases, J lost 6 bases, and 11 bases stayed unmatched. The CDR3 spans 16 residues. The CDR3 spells CATSDPSGFYGDTQYF. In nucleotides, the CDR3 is TGTGCCACCAGTGACCCTAGCGGGTTCTACGGGGATACGCAGTATTTT.